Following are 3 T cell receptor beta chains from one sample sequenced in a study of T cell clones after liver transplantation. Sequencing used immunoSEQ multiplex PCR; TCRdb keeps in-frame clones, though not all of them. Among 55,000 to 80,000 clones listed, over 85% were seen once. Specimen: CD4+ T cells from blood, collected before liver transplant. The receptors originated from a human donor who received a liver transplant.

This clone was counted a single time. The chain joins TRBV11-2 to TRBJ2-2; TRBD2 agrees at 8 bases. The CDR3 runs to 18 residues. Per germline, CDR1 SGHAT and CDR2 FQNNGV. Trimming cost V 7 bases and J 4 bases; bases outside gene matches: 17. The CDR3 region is CASKRGFQGPGSTGELFF. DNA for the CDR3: TGTGCCAGCAAGCGGGGGTTCCAGGGGCCGGGAAGCACCGGGGAGCTGTTTTTT.

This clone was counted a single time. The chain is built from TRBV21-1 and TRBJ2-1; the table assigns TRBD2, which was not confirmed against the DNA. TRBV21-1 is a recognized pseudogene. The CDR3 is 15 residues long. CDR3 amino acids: CASSKLAGGLNEQFF. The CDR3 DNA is TGTGCCAGCAGCAAACTAGCGGGAGGTTTGAATGAGCAGTTCTTC.

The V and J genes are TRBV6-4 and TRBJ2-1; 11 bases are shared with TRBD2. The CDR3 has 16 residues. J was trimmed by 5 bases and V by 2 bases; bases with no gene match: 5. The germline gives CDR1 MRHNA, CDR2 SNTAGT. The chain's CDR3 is CASSDGFSGRDNEQFF. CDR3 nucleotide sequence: TGTGCCAGCAGTGACGGGTTTAGCGGGAGGGACAATGAGCAGTTCTTC.